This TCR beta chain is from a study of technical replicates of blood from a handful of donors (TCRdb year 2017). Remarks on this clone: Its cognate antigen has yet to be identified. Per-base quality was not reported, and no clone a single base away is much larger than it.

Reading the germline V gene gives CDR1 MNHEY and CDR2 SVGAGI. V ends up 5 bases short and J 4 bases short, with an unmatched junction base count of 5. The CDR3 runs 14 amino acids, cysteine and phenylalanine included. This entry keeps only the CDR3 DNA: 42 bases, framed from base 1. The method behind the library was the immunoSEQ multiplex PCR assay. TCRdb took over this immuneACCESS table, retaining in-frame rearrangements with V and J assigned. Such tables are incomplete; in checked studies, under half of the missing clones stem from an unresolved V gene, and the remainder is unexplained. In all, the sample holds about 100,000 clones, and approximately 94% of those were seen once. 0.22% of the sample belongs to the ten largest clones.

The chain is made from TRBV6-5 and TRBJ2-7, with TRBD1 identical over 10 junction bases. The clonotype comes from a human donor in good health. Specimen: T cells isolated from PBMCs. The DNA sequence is TGTGCCAGCAGTCCCGGGACAGGGGTTTACGAGCAGTACTTC. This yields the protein CASSPGTGVYEQYF.